Shown below are 14 T cell receptor beta chains from a single sample sequenced in a study of cytomegalovirus exposure and HLA in healthy donors. A multiplex PCR was run with 60 Vbeta primers and 13 Jbeta primers. Generated by immunoSEQ multiplex PCR, the TCRdb table keeps only in-frame clones and is missing some. The table shows some 190,000 clones, with just under 80% occurring only once. Input material: PBMCs. The receptors come from a female donor in good health and CMV-seronegative.

The sample holds a few counts of this clone. The V call is TRBV19, the J call TRBJ2-1; TRBD1 aligns across 8 bases. This CDR3 spans 16 amino acids. Germline lookup yields CDR1 LNHDA and CDR2 SQIVND (reference sequence). The ends lost 0 bases at V and 3 bases at J; junction bases unmatched: 4. The CDR3 DNA follows: TGTGCCAGTAGTATAGATCCAGGGGGCGTCTACAATGAGCAGTTCTTC. Its translation is CASSIDPGGVYNEQFF. Full variable domain (missing parts from reference TRBV19 and TRBJ2-1): DGGITQSPKYLFRKEGQNVTLSCEQNLNHDAMYWYRQDPGQGLRLIYYSQIVNDFQKGDIAEGYSVSREKKESFPLTVTSAQKNPTAFYLCASSIDPGGVYNEQFFGPGTRLTVL.

The chain joins TRBV25-1 to TRBJ1-1; the D is unclear. Germline CDR1 MGHDK, CDR2 SYGVNS. This CDR3 region has 13 residues. With 4 bases removed from V and 4 bases from J, the gap between germline ends came to 10 bases. The CDR3 nucleotides read TGTGCCAGCAGTGGATCCCCCGGCACTGAAGCTTTCTTT. Amino acids: CASSGSPGTEAFF.

In its sample, this clone was seen a few times. The chain employs TRBV7-9 and TRBJ2-1; no reliable D call. The CDR3 length is 12 residues. Per germline, CDR1 SEHNR and CDR2 FQNEAQ (reference sequence). Trimming took off 7 bases at V and 8 bases at J, with 12 bases between the two ends. Written as DNA, the CDR3 is TGTGCCAGCAACCGTAGAAGCCATGAGCAGTTCTTC. Translated: CASNRRSHEQFF. The variable domain in full, completed from reference TRBV7-9 and TRBJ2-1, reads DTGVSQNPRHKITKRGQNVTFRCDPISEHNRLYWYRQTLGQGPEFLTYFQNEAQLEKSRLLSDRFSAERPKGSFSTLEIQRTEQGDSAMYLCASNRRSHEQFFGPGTRLTVL.

The genes are TRBV27 and TRBJ2-2; 11 bases agree with TRBD2. Trimming at V came to 7 bases and at J to 6 bases, leaving 10 bases not matched to a gene. Germline V gives CDR1 MNHEY, CDR2 SMNVEV (reference sequence). The CDR3 spans 16 residues. CDR3 region: CASTPWASGRSGELFF. CDR3 nucleotide sequence: TGTGCCAGCACCCCTTGGGCTAGCGGGAGGTCCGGGGAGCTGTTTTTT.

The J gene is TRBJ2-7, the V gene TRBV4-1; 8 bases map to TRBD2. CDR3 size: 14 residues. In germline, CDR1 is MGHRA, CDR2 YSYEKL. Unmatched junction bases numbered 11, after V lost 1 base and J lost 12 bases. CDR3 sequence (DNA): TGCGCCAGCAGCCAAGTCGTTCGGGGGGGCTTAAGGTACTTC. Protein: CASSQVVRGGLRYF.

The chain joins TRBV7-6 to TRBJ2-2; 8 bases are a match to TRBD2. Germline CDR1 SGHVS, CDR2 FNYEAQ. The CDR3 is 15 residues long. Trimming cost V 7 bases and J 8 bases; bases outside gene matches: 12. The CDR3 bases are TGTGCCAGCACCCAACTCTCTAGCGGGTGGGGGGAGCTGTTTTTT. Its translation: CASTQLSSGWGELFF.

The chain is built from TRBV2 and TRBJ1-2; tentatively, D is TRBD1 (6 bases). V lost 4 bases and J 5 bases, leaving 11 bases between the germline ends. This CDR3 comprises 13 residues. Germline-derived CDR1 and CDR2 are SNHLY and FYNNEI. DNA of the CDR3: TGTGCCAGCAGTGGTCGGCAGGGGTATGGCTACACCTTC. Protein product: CASSGRQGYGYTF.

The chain links TRBV19 to TRBJ1-1, with 10 bases identical to TRBD1. This CDR3 is 15 amino acids long. CDR1 and CDR2 (germline): LNHDA, SQIVND (reference sequence). The V and J ends lost 5 bases and 8 bases, in that order; junction bases with no gene match: 11. Here the CDR3 DNA reads TGTGCCAGTAGTCTGTTGACAGGGGGCCAGCGCGAAGCTTTCTTT. Amino acid sequence: CASSLLTGGQREAFF. Based on the CDR3 plus reference TRBV19 and TRBJ1-1, the full variable domain is DGGITQSPKYLFRKEGQNVTLSCEQNLNHDAMYWYRQDPGQGLRLIYYSQIVNDFQKGDIAEGYSVSREKKESFPLTVTSAQKNPTAFYLCASSLLTGGQREAFFGQGTRLTVV.

The J gene is TRBJ1-2, the V gene TRBV4-1; 10 positions match TRBD1. From germline, CDR1 is MGHRA and CDR2 YSYEKL. The CDR3 is 17 residues long. V was clipped by 0 bases and J by 4 bases; unmatched bases: 8. CDR3 coding DNA: TGCGCCAGCAGCCAAGATCAGGGACAGGGGATCTCCTATGGCTACACCTTC. This encodes CASSQDQGQGISYGYTF.

V usage is TRBV5-6 and J usage is TRBJ2-2; 9 bases match TRBD2. V was pared by 4 bases and J by 4 bases, with 5 bases of the junction left unmatched. From germline, CDR1 is SGHDT and CDR2 YYEEEE. This CDR3 spans 15 amino acids. CDR3 region: CASSDPGLATGELFF. The CDR3 nucleotides are TGTGCCAGCAGCGACCCGGGACTAGCCACCGGGGAGCTGTTTTTT.

The V and J genes are TRBV2 and TRBJ1-6; no firm D call. Germline CDR1 is SNHLY and CDR2 is FYNNEI. The CDR3 totals 14 residues. The ends were cut back, 7 bases at V and 5 bases at J, with 12 bases in the middle. Here the CDR3 reads CASKEGLNNSPLHF. CDR3 nucleotide sequence: TGTGCCAGCAAAGAGGGTCTCAATAATTCACCCCTCCACTTT.

This rearrangement joins TRBV7-8 to TRBJ2-5; 9 bases are a match to TRBD2. The CDR3 is 14 amino acids. Germline trimming cut 3 bases from V and 4 bases from J; bases unmatched to any gene: 3. Germline V CDR1 and CDR2: SGHVS, FQNEAQ. This CDR3 is CASSLGLAAETQYF. The CDR3 DNA reads as TGTGCCAGCAGCTTGGGACTAGCAGCAGAGACCCAGTACTTC.

The rearrangement links TRBV5-4 to TRBJ2-7; 9 bases map to TRBD2. Losses at the gene ends were 0 bases for V and 2 bases for J; bases not matched to a gene: 3. The CDR3 covers 15 residues. The germline CDR1 and CDR2 sequences are SGHNT and YYREEE (reference sequence). CDR3 in DNA: TGTGCCAGCAGCTTGGAAGGGACTAGCACCTACGAGCAGTACTTC. Its translation: CASSLEGTSTYEQYF.

The table lists this clone with a count of one. The V and J genes are TRBV6-6 and TRBJ2-7; 7 bases align to TRBD1. Trimming removed 5 bases from V and 2 bases from J; junction bases left unmatched: 6. The CDR3 has 14 amino acids. Germline CDR1 is MNHNY and CDR2 is SVGAGI (reference sequence). The CDR3 region is CASSLQGLTYEQYF. The CDR3 nucleotides are TGTGCCAGCAGTCTACAGGGGTTAACCTACGAGCAGTACTTC.